This entry lists 24 T cell receptor beta chains sequenced from one sample in a study of read filtering for tumor transcriptome and immune sequencing. Molecular barcoded adaptors covering alpha/delta and beta/gamma chains were used on 400 ng RNA. TCRdb passed the reads through MiXCR, listing each CDR3 protein once. Here the sample spans more than 35,000 distinct CDR3 sequences, about 13% being singletons. The specimen was a population of CD138-negative cells sorted from bone marrow. The receptors shown here come from a donor older than 35 with multiple myeloma.

This clonotype was detected ten times or more. This chain links TRBV7-8 with TRBJ2-2; D is undetermined. Germline CDR1 SGHVS, CDR2 FQNEAQ. The CDR3 spans 14 residues. With 7 bases removed from V and 4 bases from J, the gap between germline ends came to 13 bases. CDR3 amino acids: CASTPVWGTGELFF. The CDR3 bases are TGTGCCAGCACCCCGGTATGGGGCACCGGGGAGCTGTTTTTT.

This clonotype was detected many times. V and J are TRBV20-1 and TRBJ1-2; D gene ambiguous. The germline V and J ends were trimmed by 0 bases and 8 bases, with 13 bases remaining between them. Germline V gives CDR1 DFQATT, CDR2 SNEGSKA (reference sequence). This CDR3 is built from 13 residues. For the CDR3, the DNA is TGCAGTGCTAGAGAATCCGCGAGAGAAGGCTACACCTTC. This gives the protein CSARESAREGYTF.

This clonotype showed up just a few times. A much larger clone is a single base away; this may be a read error. The chain links TRBV29-1 to TRBJ2-7; 8 bases match TRBD2. The CDR3 is made up of 12 amino acids. CDR1 is SQVTM, CDR2 ANQGSEA, per germline. The CDR3 loop reads CSVREGLREQHF. CDR3 in DNA: TGCAGCGTCCGGGAGGGCCTGAGGGAGCAGCACTTC.

In this sample, this clonotype turned up many times. The gene calls are TRBV28 and TRBJ1-4; D gene uncertain. The germline V and J ends were trimmed by 6 bases and 7 bases, with 9 bases remaining between them. The length of the CDR3 is 12 residues. The germline CDR1 and CDR2 sequences are MDHEN and SYDVKM. The CDR3 loop reads CASSQTSEKLFF. CDR3 bases: TGTGCCAGCAGCCAGACAAGTGAAAAACTGTTTTTT.

A word on this clonotype: At one end the junction does not follow the germline gene, possibly because of a read error. V is TRBV20-1 and J is TRBJ2-1; 7 nucleotides line up with TRBD2. The CDR3 runs 14 residues. CDR1 and CDR2 from the germline V gene are DFQATT and SNEGSKA (reference sequence). The CDR3 protein is CGAQLPRGDNEQFF. CDR3 DNA sequence: TGCGGTGCTCAACTGCCCCGGGGGGACAATGAGCAGTTCTTC.

This clonotype was counted at least ten times. The V call is TRBV7-2, the J call TRBJ2-7; possible D gene TRBD2, 6 bases. Trimming removed 5 bases from V and 7 bases from J, with 21 bases in between. Per the germline V gene, CDR1 is SGHTA and CDR2 is FQGNSA. This CDR3 is built from 15 residues. The CDR3 sequence: CASSPSTSPLAEQYF. CDR3 nucleotides: TGTGCCAGCAGCCCATCGACTAGTCCGCTCGCAGAGCAGTACTTC.

In this sample, this clonotype turned up many times. The chain employs TRBV4-2 and TRBJ2-1, with 8 positions matching TRBD2. The V gene's germline CDR1 is LGHNA and CDR2 YNFKEQ. Unmatched junction bases numbered 7, after V lost 3 bases and J lost 6 bases. The CDR3 is 15 residues long. The CDR3 spells CASSHGTRRFNEQFF. The CDR3 DNA reads TGTGCCAGCAGCCACGGGACTAGGCGGTTCAATGAGCAGTTCTTC.

This clonotype was observed many times. The chain is built from TRBV7-2 and TRBJ1-2; D perhaps matches TRBD1 (5 bases). CDR3 length: 14 amino acids. V gave up 1 base and J gave up 2 bases, with 8 bases separating them. The V gene's germline CDR1 is SGHTA and CDR2 FQGNSA. CDR3 in DNA: TGTGCCAGCAGCTTAGAGGGGCGAAACTATGGCTACACCTTC. Translation: CASSLEGRNYGYTF.

The table lists this clonotype with a few counts. This chain joins TRBV29-1 and TRBJ1-3; no clear D. Germline-derived CDR1 and CDR2 are SQVTM and ANQGSEA. The length of the CDR3 is 12 residues. Trimming cost V 0 bases and J 10 bases, with 10 bases left between them. Here the CDR3 reads CSVEEPRETIYF. The CDR3 nucleotides are TGCAGCGTTGAAGAGCCCCGTGAAACCATATATTTT. The variable domain in full, with the rest retrieved from reference TRBV29-1 and TRBJ1-3, is SAVISQKPSRDICQRGTSLTIQCQVDSQVTMMFWYRQQPGQSLTLIATANQGSEATYESGFVIDKFPISRPNLTFSTLTVSNMSPEDSSIYLCSVEEPRETIYFGEGSWLTVV.

This clonotype was observed a few times. At one of its ends the junction is not consistent with the germline gene, which may arise from a read error. The chain employs TRBV12-3 or TRBV12-4 and TRBJ2-3, with D maybe TRBD1 (6 bases). This CDR3 region has 13 residues. CDR3 sequence reads: CASDPGDTDTRYF. In DNA form, the CDR3 reads TGTGCCAGCGACCCCGGGGACACAGATACGCGGTATTTT.

This clonotype was detected many times. The chain has TRBV6-5 and TRBJ1-5, with a possible D match to TRBD1 (5 bases). Trimming shortened V by 5 bases and J by 5 bases, and 19 bases separated the two germline ends. This CDR3 comprises 16 residues. The germline V gene has CDR1 MNHEY and CDR2 SVGAGI. The CDR3 coding sequence is TGTGCCAGCAGTAGCGAAAAATCGGGGGGAGATCAGCCCCAGCATTTT. Translation: CASSSEKSGGDQPQHF.

A word on this clonotype: A clone one base away is much larger, so this may be a read error. V usage is TRBV7-9 and J usage is TRBJ2-5, with 7 bases identical to TRBD1. The CDR3 has 15 amino acids. The ends lost 5 bases at V and 5 bases at J; junction bases unmatched: 11. Germline V gene lookup returns CDR1 SEHNR and CDR2 FQNEAQ (reference sequence). The CDR3 DNA is TGTGCCAGCAGCCTTCAGATAGGGGGCCGGGAGACCCAGTACTTC. Protein sequence: CASSLQIGGRETQYF. Combining the CDR3 with reference TRBV7-9 and TRBJ2-5 gives the whole variable domain DTGVSQNPRHKITKRGQNVTFRCDPISEHNRLYWYRQTLGQGPEFLTYFQNEAQLEKSRLLSDRFSAERPKGSFSTLEIQRTEQGDSAMYLCASSLQIGGRETQYFGPGTRLLVL.

This clonotype was seen only a few times. Mismatch with germline at one junction end may stem from a read error. This chain links TRBV27 with TRBJ2-1; TRBD1 might be the D (6 bases). The CDR3 loop spans 14 amino acids. The germline V gene has CDR1 MNHEY and CDR2 SMNVEV (reference sequence). CDR3: CASSRGGSYNVQFF. The CDR3 coding sequence is TGTGCCAGCAGTCGAGGGGGTTCCTACAATGTGCAGTTCTTC.

This clonotype was detected ten times or more. The genes are TRBV20-1 and TRBJ2-7, with 10 bases that match TRBD2. Unmatched junction bases numbered 11, after V lost 0 bases and J lost 6 bases. CDR3 length: 16 amino acids. Germline CDR1 reads DFQATT; CDR2 reads SNEGSKA (reference sequence). This chain's CDR3 is CSARDEGAGGPGEQYF. In nucleotides, the CDR3 is TGCAGTGCTAGAGATGAGGGAGCGGGAGGGCCGGGCGAGCAGTACTTC.

This clonotype was detected ten times or more. The gene calls are TRBV20-1 and TRBJ2-1; TRBD2 matches 9 bases. The germline V gene encodes CDR1 DFQATT and CDR2 SNEGSKA (reference sequence). CDR3 length: 15 amino acids. The trim removed 3 bases at V and 6 bases at J, leaving 9 bases unmatched. CDR3 bases: TGCAGTGCTAGTTCGCGGGAGGGCCGGTTCAATGAGCAGTTCTTC. Amino acids: CSASSREGRFNEQFF.

This clonotype appeared a single time. The J gene is TRBJ2-7, the V gene TRBV5-1; 7 bases agree with TRBD1. CDR1 is SGHRS, CDR2 YFSETQ, per germline. Unmatched junction bases numbered 10, after V lost 3 bases and J lost 1 base. The CDR3 consists of 16 residues. The CDR3 reads CASSSPLGTVSYEQYF. The DNA for the CDR3 is TGCGCCAGCAGCTCGCCCTTGGGGACAGTGTCCTACGAGCAGTACTTC.

Many counts were recorded for this clonotype. The J gene is TRBJ2-1, the V gene TRBV4-3, with 9 positions matching TRBD2. CDR1 is LGHNA and CDR2 is YSLEER in the germline V gene. With 0 bases clipped from V and 16 bases from J, the junction kept 10 bases outside the gene matches. The CDR3 has 14 amino acids. CDR3 sequence (DNA): TGCGCCAGCAGCCAAGATCCAGTCGCGGGAGGGCGATTCTTC. Translated, it gives CASSQDPVAGGRFF.

This clonotype was seen ten or more times. The rearrangement joins TRBV27 to TRBJ2-1; no clear D gene. The CDR3 loop spans 15 amino acids. Germline assignment: CDR1 MNHEY and CDR2 SMNVEV (reference sequence). V dropped 5 bases and J dropped 0 bases, with 11 bases sitting between them. CDR3 coding DNA: TGTGCCAGCAGTAGACTCATAAGCTCCTACAATGAGCAGTTCTTC. It specifies CASSRLISSYNEQFF.

In this sample, this clonotype turned up many times. V usage is TRBV3-1 and J usage is TRBJ2-1; perhaps TRBD2 as D (6 bases). V was pared by 6 bases and J by 2 bases, with 14 bases between. The length of the CDR3 is 15 residues. Germline CDR1 and CDR2: LGHDT and YNNKEL (reference sequence). CDR3 nucleotide sequence: TGTGCCAGCAGTACCGGGAGCCTAACCTACAATGAGCAGTTCTTC. Its translation: CASSTGSLTYNEQFF.

The chain uses TRBV6-6 and TRBJ2-4; D is unresolved. Germline-derived CDR1 and CDR2 are MNHNY and SVGAGI (reference sequence). This CDR3 is built from 14 residues. V was pared by 6 bases and J by 1 base, with 10 bases between. CDR3 protein: CASRQYRAKNIQYF. CDR3 bases: TGTGCCAGCAGGCAATACCGGGCCAAAAACATTCAGTACTTC.

Ten or more counts support this clonotype. V and J are TRBV12-5 and TRBJ2-5; tentatively, D is TRBD2 (5 bases). Trimming cost V 1 base and J 10 bases, with 16 bases left between them. This CDR3 spans 14 amino acids. CDR1 is LGHNT, CDR2 FRNRAP, per germline. CDR3 sequence: CASGLEVAQLGQYF. The DNA for the CDR3 is TGTGCTAGTGGTTTGGAGGTAGCGCAATTGGGCCAGTACTTC.

This clonotype has a count of ten or more. The CDR3 protein is CASSVETGVGNEQFF. The CDR3 nucleotides are TGTGCCAGCAGCGTAGAGACAGGGGTAGGTAATGAGCAGTTCTTC. This rearrangement joins TRBV9 to TRBJ2-1, with TRBD1 identical over 8 bases. CDR1 and CDR2 (germline): SGDLS, YYNGEE. Trimming took 0 bases from V and 7 from J; bases not matched to a gene: 6. CDR3 length: 15 residues.

This clonotype was seen many times. The rearrangement joins TRBV24-1 to TRBJ2-7, with 7 bases identical to TRBD1. This CDR3 comprises 14 residues. CDR1 is KGHDR, CDR2 SFDVKD, per germline. With V trimmed by 7 bases and J by 5 bases, 10 bases remained unmatched. The CDR3 nucleotides read TGTGCCACCAGCAGGACAGGCCCCCTGGACGAGCAGTACTTC. It yields the protein CATSRTGPLDEQYF.

This clonotype was counted ten times or more. The chain employs TRBV20-1 and TRBJ2-1; 11 bases align to TRBD2. Trimming took 4 bases from V and 5 from J; bases not matched to a gene: 7. The CDR3 length is 15 residues. Germline V lookup: CDR1 DFQATT, CDR2 SNEGSKA (reference sequence). Here the CDR3 DNA reads TGCAGTGCTATCCGACTAGCGGGAATTCACAATGAGCAGTTCTTC. This sequence encodes CSAIRLAGIHNEQFF.